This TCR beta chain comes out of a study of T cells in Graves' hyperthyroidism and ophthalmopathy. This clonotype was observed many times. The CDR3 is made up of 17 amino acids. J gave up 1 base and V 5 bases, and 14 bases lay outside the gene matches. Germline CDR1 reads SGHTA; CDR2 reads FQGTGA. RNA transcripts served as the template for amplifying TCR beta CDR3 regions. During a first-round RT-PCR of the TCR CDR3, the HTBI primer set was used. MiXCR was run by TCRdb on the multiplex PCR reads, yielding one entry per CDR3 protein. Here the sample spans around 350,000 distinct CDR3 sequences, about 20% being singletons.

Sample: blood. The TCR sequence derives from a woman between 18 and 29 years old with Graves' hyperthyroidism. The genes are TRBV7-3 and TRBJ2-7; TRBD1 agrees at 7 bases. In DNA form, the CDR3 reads TGTGCCAGCAGCACTGGACAGGCATTATACAATTCCTACGAGCAGTACTTC. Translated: CASSTGQALYNSYEQYF.